These 15 T cell receptor beta chains originate from one sample sequenced in a study of regulatory T cells in long-lasting Graves disease. CDR3-region Arm-PCR and iRepertoire HTBI primers produced the TCR beta libraries. TCRdb re-derived calls from the multiplex PCR reads in MiXCR, one entry per CDR3 protein. Altogether about 470,000 distinct CDR3 sequences are present, 15% being singletons, with the ten largest covering 16%. Time point noted: newly diagnosed GD, antithyroid drugs for less than 3 months. PBMCs were the source of the RNA used for TCR sequencing. This same sample was also taken into another study, of T cells in Graves' hyperthyroidism and ophthalmopathy.

This specimen was peripheral blood mononuclear cells (PBMCs), taken at new diagnosis, from a patient treated with antithyroid drugs. The source is a woman aged 25 to 45 with Graves disease.

Worth noting for this clonotype: This likely reflects a read error, since a far larger clone is one base away. The rearrangement joins TRBV3-1 to TRBJ2-5, with a possible D match to TRBD2 (6 bases). There are 14 residues in the CDR3. Germline V gives CDR1 LGHDT, CDR2 YNNKEL (reference sequence). V lost 1 base to trimming and J lost 11 bases, with 17 bases between them. CDR3 in amino acids: CASSQGLEANEQYF. The DNA for the CDR3 is TGTGCCAGCAGCCAAGGACTAGAGGCGAATGAGCAGTACTTC.

This clonotype was found many times. The CDR3 here is CASRLNTGELFF. Written as DNA, the CDR3 is TGTGCCAGCAGACTGAACACCGGGGAGCTGTTTTTT. The chain recombines TRBV12-3 or TRBV12-4 with TRBJ2-2; D unresolved. The length of the CDR3 is 12 residues. The ends were cut back, 6 bases at V and 1 base at J, with 3 bases in the middle.

This clonotype was picked up many times. The chain joins TRBV6-6 to TRBJ2-6; TRBD1 matches at 9 bases. The CDR3 consists of 19 residues. The germline V gene encodes CDR1 MNHNY and CDR2 SVGAGI (reference sequence). V shed 0 bases, J shed 2 bases, and the junction held 8 bases outside the gene matches. As DNA, the CDR3 is TGTGCCAGCAGTTACTCGATATTCCGGGACAGGGCTGGGGCCAACGTCCTGACTTTC. Residues: CASSYSIFRDRAGANVLTF.

This clonotype was seen at least ten times. The chain links TRBV20-1 to TRBJ2-3; D is unresolved. Per germline, CDR1 DFQATT and CDR2 SNEGSKA (reference sequence). Trimming pared 3 bases from V and 4 bases from J, leaving 14 bases between. This CDR3 spans 14 amino acids. The CDR3 loop is CSARIGPQADTQYF. In DNA, the CDR3 is TGCAGTGCTAGGATAGGGCCTCAAGCAGATACGCAGTATTTT.

This clonotype was seen a few times. The chain employs TRBV19 and TRBJ2-2, with 7 bases identical to TRBD2. CDR3 length: 18 residues. Germline V gene sequence: CDR1 LNHDA, CDR2 SQIVND (reference sequence). The ends lost 3 bases at V and 4 bases at J; junction bases unmatched: 14. CDR3 in DNA: TGTGCCAGTAGTATGTGGGGGACCGGGACTACATCCACCGGGGAGCTGTTTTTT. This translates into CASSMWGTGTTSTGELFF. Full variable domain (missing parts from reference TRBV19 and TRBJ2-2): DGGITQSPKYLFRKEGQNVTLSCEQNLNHDAMYWYRQDPGQGLRLIYYSQIVNDFQKGDIAEGYSVSREKKESFPLTVTSAQKNPTAFYLCASSMWGTGTTSTGELFFGEGSRLTVL.

This clonotype was detected only a few times. This chain links TRBV6-1 with TRBJ2-2; D not resolved. Trimming took 8 bases from V and 4 from J, leaving 11 bases between them. CDR1 is MNHNS, CDR2 SASEGT, per germline. The CDR3 is 13 amino acids. This chain's CDR3 is CASLSTVTGELFF. The DNA for the CDR3 is TGTGCCAGCCTTTCCACCGTCACCGGGGAGCTGTTTTTT.

This clonotype came up many times. The chain combines TRBV5-1 with TRBJ2-1; D might be TRBD2 (5 bases). V gave up 2 bases and J gave up 9 bases, with 9 bases separating them. Germline values: CDR1 SGHRS, CDR2 YFSETQ. This CDR3 spans 12 amino acids. Here the CDR3 reads CASSFGEGEQFF. In nucleotides, the CDR3 is TGCGCCAGCAGCTTCGGGGAAGGTGAGCAGTTCTTC.

This clonotype was seen at least ten times. The V call is TRBV7-9, the J call TRBJ1-1; tentatively, D is TRBD1 (6 bases). The germline V and J ends were trimmed by 1 base and 1 base, with 13 bases remaining between them. Germline V gene lookup returns CDR1 SEHNR and CDR2 FQNEAQ (reference sequence). CDR3 size: 16 residues. This chain's CDR3 is CASSLVGGKGNTEAFF. As DNA, the CDR3 is TGTGCCAGCAGCTTAGTAGGGGGAAAGGGGAACACTGAAGCTTTCTTT.

The table lists this clonotype with many counts. The chain is built from TRBV10-3 and TRBJ2-1, with 8 bases lining up with TRBD2. The germline gives CDR1 ENHRY, CDR2 SYGVKD. The CDR3 spans 16 residues. V trimming: 7 bases; J trimming: 5 bases; junction bases outside the gene matches: 13. The CDR3 sequence: CAITRALAEIDNEQFF. DNA of the CDR3: TGTGCCATCACAAGGGCACTAGCGGAGATAGACAATGAGCAGTTCTTC.

The chain couples TRBV5-1 to TRBJ2-1; 9 bases map to TRBD2. The V gene end was trimmed by 4 bases and the J gene end by 8 bases; junction bases not matched to a gene: 10. Germline lookup yields CDR1 SGHRS and CDR2 YFSETQ. This CDR3 region has 15 residues. CDR3 residues: CASSLIGTSSDEQFF. CDR3 DNA sequence: TGCGCCAGCAGCCTTATAGGGACTAGCAGTGATGAGCAGTTCTTC.

The chain has TRBV19 and TRBJ2-3; either TRBD1 or TRBD2 may supply D (6 bases each). This CDR3 contains 16 residues. Germline V gene data show CDR1 as LNHDA and CDR2 as SQIVND (reference sequence). V lost 7 bases and J 4 bases, leaving 21 bases between the germline ends. The CDR3 coding sequence is TGTGCCAGTACCTCGGGGTCGGGGGCGTCCCCAGATACGCAGTATTTT. It codes for CASTSGSGASPDTQYF. Full variable domain (missing parts from reference TRBV19 and TRBJ2-3): DGGITQSPKYLFRKEGQNVTLSCEQNLNHDAMYWYRQDPGQGLRLIYYSQIVNDFQKGDIAEGYSVSREKKESFPLTVTSAQKNPTAFYLCASTSGSGASPDTQYFGPGTRLTVL.

This chain connects TRBV2 to TRBJ2-3; D unresolved. The J call may be incorrect, as the DNA end agrees better with TRBJ2-5. The V gene's germline CDR1 is SNHLY and CDR2 FYNNEI. CDR3 length: 10 residues. The CDR3 DNA sequence: TGTGCCAGCACGTGGGAGACCCAGTACTTC. Translation gives CASTWETQYF.

This clonotype was counted ten times or more. The J gene is TRBJ2-2, the V gene TRBV6-5; tentatively, D is TRBD2 (6 bases). CDR1 is MNHEY, CDR2 SVGAGI, per germline. Trimming removed 4 bases at V and 3 bases at J, with 12 bases between. The CDR3 is made up of 15 amino acids. The CDR3 here is CASSSGTAYTGELFF. The CDR3 DNA sequence: TGTGCCAGCAGTTCCGGGACTGCCTACACCGGGGAGCTGTTTTTT.

This clonotype was detected many times. The rearrangement uses TRBV6-1 and TRBJ2-3, with 8 positions matching TRBD2. Germline lookup yields CDR1 MNHNS and CDR2 SASEGT. V was pared by 5 bases and J by 2 bases, with 9 bases of the junction left unmatched. The CDR3 is 16 residues long. CDR3 nucleotide sequence: TGTGCCAGCAGTCTCCCTGGACTAGCCAACACAGATACGCAGTATTTT. Protein product: CASSLPGLANTDTQYF.

This clonotype was seen ten or more times. The V gene is TRBV6-5, the J gene TRBJ1-6; D call uncertain. There are 13 residues in the CDR3. Germline CDR1 reads MNHEY; CDR2 reads SVGAGI. V was shortened by 2 bases and J by 12 bases, with 11 bases between the two germline ends. The CDR3, as DNA: TGTGCCAGCAGTTACGTCCACGGTCAACCCCTCCACTTT. Protein sequence: CASSYVHGQPLHF.